This T cell receptor beta chain originates from a study of cytomegalovirus exposure and HLA in healthy donors. The PCR employed 60 Vbeta primers together with 13 Jbeta primers. Sequenced by immunoSEQ multiplex PCR; TCRdb stores in-frame clones only, minus some. The table records around 40,000 clones, around 65% of them present only once. This clone was detected a few times. Its antigen is still unknown. From germline, CDR1 is MNHNS and CDR2 SASEGT. Trimming pared 4 bases from V and 5 bases from J, leaving 8 bases between. The CDR3 runs 12 residues. Study-level results: No immune exposure information besides CMV serostatus was available. Clonal expansion, a later analysis showed, was greater in HLA-associated TCR beta chains than in equally common others. About 180 TCR beta chains were listed as cytomegalovirus-associated.

The sequencing input was PBMCs. The gene calls are TRBV6-1 and TRBJ1-2; no clear D. This clonotype was obtained from a human donor in good health. CDR3 in amino acids: CASSVSVYGYTF. CDR3 nucleotide sequence: TGTGCCAGCAGTGTGTCCGTTTATGGCTACACCTTC.